This T cell receptor beta chain came from a study of blood T cell repertoires in COVID-19. Across the study: The origin of the acute and convalescent COVID-19 samples was the United States, Italy and Spain. Sources were T cells, B-cell-depleted T cells, or PBMCs; the material itself was cDNA or gDNA.

Per the original data handling: Counts of nucleated cells, estimated from reference gene primer amplification, were obtained. Clones were sequenced by immunoSEQ multiplex PCR, and TCRdb holds only the in-frame ones, with some missing. That table gives V, J and clone size, and the DNA gave D and trimming. Among tens of thousands of clones listed, about 75% were seen once. The CDR3 extends over 15 amino acids. Germline V gives CDR1 SEHNR, CDR2 FQNEAQ (reference sequence). J lost 7 bases, V lost 5 bases, and 9 bases had no gene match. The receptor comes from a man aged 65 to 85 with active or convalescent COVID-19. This chain connects TRBV7-9 to TRBJ1-5; 9 nucleotides match TRBD1. Sequencing input: peripheral blood. This CDR3 is CASSPRGTGHQPQHF. CDR3 DNA: TGTGCCAGCAGCCCTAGGGGGACAGGGCACCAGCCCCAGCATTTT. The full variable domain, completed using reference TRBV7-9 and TRBJ1-5, is DTGVSQNPRHKITKRGQNVTFRCDPISEHNRLYWYRQTLGQGPEFLTYFQNEAQLEKSRLLSDRFSAERPKGSFSTLEIQRTEQGDSAMYLCASSPRGTGHQPQHFGDGTRLSIL.